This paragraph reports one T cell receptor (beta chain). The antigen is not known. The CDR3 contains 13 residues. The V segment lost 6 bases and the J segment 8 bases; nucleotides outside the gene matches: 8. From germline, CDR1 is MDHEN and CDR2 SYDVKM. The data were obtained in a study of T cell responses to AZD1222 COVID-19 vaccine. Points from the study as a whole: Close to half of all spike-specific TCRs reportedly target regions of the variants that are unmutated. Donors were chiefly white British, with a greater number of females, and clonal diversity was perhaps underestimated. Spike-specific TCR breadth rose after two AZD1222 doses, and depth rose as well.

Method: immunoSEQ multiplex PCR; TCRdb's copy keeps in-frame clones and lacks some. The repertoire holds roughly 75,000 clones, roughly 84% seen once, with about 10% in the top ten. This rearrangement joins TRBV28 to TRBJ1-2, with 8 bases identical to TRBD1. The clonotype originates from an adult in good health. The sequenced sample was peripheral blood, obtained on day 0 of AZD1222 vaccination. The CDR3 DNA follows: TGTGCCAGCAGCCCTGGACAGGGATGGGGCTACACCTTC. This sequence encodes CASSPGQGWGYTF.